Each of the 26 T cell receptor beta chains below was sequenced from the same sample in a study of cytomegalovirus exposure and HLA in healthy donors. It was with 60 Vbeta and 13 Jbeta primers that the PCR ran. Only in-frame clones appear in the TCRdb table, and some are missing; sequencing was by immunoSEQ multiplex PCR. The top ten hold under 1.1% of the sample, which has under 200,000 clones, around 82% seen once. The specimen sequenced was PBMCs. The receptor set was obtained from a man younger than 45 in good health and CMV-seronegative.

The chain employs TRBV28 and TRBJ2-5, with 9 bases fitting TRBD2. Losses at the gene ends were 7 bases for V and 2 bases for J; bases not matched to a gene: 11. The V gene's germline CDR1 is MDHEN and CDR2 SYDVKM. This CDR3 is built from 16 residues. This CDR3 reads CASNPLRLAEQETQYF. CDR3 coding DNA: TGTGCCAGCAACCCTCTTCGACTAGCGGAACAAGAGACCCAGTACTTC.

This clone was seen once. This CDR3 is CASRETSAGTQYF. In nucleotides, the CDR3 is TGTGCCAGCAGGGAGACCTCCGCGGGGACCCAGTACTTC. This chain connects TRBV6-5 to TRBJ2-5; D might be TRBD2 (5 bases). The germline V and J ends were trimmed by 6 bases and 7 bases, with 15 bases remaining between them. Germline V lookup: CDR1 MNHEY, CDR2 SVGAGI. This CDR3 comprises 13 residues.

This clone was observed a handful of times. The CDR3, as DNA: TGTGCTAGTGGTCCCGCCCCAATCCTAGCGGGAGGCTCTGCTACGCAGTATTTT. Translating it yields CASGPAPILAGGSATQYF. The V and J genes are TRBV12-5 and TRBJ2-3, with TRBD2 matching over 11 bases. The germline gives CDR1 LGHNT, CDR2 FRNRAP. J was trimmed by 8 bases and V by 5 bases; bases with no gene match: 18. The CDR3 spans 18 residues.

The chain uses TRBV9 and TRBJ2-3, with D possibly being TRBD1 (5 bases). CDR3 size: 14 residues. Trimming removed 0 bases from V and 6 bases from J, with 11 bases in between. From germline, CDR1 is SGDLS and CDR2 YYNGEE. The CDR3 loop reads CASSVGGSTDTQYF. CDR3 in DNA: TGTGCCAGCAGCGTAGGGGGCTCAACGGATACGCAGTATTTT.

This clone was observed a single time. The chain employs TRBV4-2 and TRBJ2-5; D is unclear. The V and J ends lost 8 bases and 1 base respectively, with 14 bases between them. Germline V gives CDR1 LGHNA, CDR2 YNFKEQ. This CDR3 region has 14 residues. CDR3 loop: CASARNHPQETQYF. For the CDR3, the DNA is TGTGCCAGCGCGAGGAACCACCCCCAAGAGACCCAGTACTTC.

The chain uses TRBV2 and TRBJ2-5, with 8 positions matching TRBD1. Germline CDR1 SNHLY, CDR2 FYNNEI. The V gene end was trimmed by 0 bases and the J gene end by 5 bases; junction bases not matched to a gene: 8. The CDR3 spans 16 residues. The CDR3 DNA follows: TGTGCCAGCAGTGAAGCGGAACAGGGGGAATGGGAGACCCAGTACTTC. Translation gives CASSEAEQGEWETQYF.

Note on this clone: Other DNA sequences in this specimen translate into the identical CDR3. The CDR3 sequence is CASISGGSTDTQYF. Here the CDR3 DNA reads TGTGCCAGCATTAGCGGGGGGTCCACAGATACGCAGTATTTT. The chain links TRBV2 to TRBJ2-3; TRBD2 matches at 10 bases. The germline CDR1 and CDR2 sequences are SNHLY and FYNNEI. After removal of 7 bases from V and 2 bases from J, the junction contained 3 bases not matched to a gene. The CDR3 extends over 14 amino acids.

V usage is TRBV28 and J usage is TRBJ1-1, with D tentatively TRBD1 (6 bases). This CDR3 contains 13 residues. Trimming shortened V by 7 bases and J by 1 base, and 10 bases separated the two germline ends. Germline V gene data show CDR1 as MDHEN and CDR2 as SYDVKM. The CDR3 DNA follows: TGTGCCAGCACCACGACAGGGAACACTGAAGCTTTCTTT. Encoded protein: CASTTTGNTEAFF.

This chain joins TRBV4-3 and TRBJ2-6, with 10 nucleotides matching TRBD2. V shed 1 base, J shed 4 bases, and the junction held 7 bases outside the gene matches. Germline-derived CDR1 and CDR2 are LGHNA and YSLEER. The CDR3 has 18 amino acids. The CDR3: CASSQAAGLAAGANVLTF. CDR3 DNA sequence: TGCGCCAGCAGCCAAGCTGCAGGACTAGCGGCCGGGGCCAACGTCCTGACTTTC.

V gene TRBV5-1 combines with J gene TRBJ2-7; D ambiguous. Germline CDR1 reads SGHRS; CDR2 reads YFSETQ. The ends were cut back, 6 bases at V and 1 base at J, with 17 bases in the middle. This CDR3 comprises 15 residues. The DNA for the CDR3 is TGCGCCAGCACTGCGTCTGAGAGTGGTTCCTACGAGCAGTACTTC. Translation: CASTASESGSYEQYF.

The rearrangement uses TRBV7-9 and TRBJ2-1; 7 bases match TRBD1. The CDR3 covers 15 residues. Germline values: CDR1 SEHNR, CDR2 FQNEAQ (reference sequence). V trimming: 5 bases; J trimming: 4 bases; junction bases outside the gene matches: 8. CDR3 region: CASSQGTAEYNEQFF. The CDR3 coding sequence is TGTGCCAGCAGCCAAGGGACAGCCGAATACAATGAGCAGTTCTTC.

CDR3 DNA sequence: TGTGCCAGCAGCTTAGCGGGTCTTTACAATGAGCAGTTCTTC. Translated, it gives CASSLAGLYNEQFF. The V gene is TRBV11-3, the J gene TRBJ2-1, with D unclear. This CDR3 is built from 14 residues. V gave up 1 base and J gave up 4 bases, with 8 bases separating them. Looked up from germline, CDR1 is SGHNT and CDR2 is YENEEA. Using reference TRBV11-3 and TRBJ2-1 for the parts outside the CDR3, the full variable domain is EAGVVQSPRYKIIEKKQPVAFWCNPISGHNTLYWYLQNLGQGPELLIRYENEEAVDDSQLPKDRFSAERLKGVDSTLKIQPAELGDSAVYLCASSLAGLYNEQFFGPGTRLTVL.

The CDR3 loop reads CSVEQDSRYEQYF. Here the CDR3 DNA reads TGCAGCGTTGAACAGGACAGCCGCTACGAGCAGTACTTC. The chain joins TRBV29-1 to TRBJ2-7; perhaps TRBD1 as D (6 bases). The CDR3 contains 13 residues. Trimming pared 2 bases from V and 3 bases from J, leaving 11 bases between. Germline lookup yields CDR1 SQVTM and CDR2 ANQGSEA.

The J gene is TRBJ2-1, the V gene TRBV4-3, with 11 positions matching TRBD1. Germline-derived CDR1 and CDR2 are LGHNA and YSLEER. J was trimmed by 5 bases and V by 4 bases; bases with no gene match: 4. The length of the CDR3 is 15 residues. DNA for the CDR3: TGCGCCAGCAGCCCCCGGGACAGGGGGAACAATGAGCAGTTCTTC. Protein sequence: CASSPRDRGNNEQFF.

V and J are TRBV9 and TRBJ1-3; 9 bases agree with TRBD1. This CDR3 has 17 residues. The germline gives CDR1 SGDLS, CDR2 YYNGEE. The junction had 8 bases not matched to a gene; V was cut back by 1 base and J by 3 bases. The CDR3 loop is CASSVQTGGAGGNTIYF. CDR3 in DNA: TGTGCCAGCAGCGTACAAACAGGGGGCGCGGGTGGAAACACCATATATTTT.

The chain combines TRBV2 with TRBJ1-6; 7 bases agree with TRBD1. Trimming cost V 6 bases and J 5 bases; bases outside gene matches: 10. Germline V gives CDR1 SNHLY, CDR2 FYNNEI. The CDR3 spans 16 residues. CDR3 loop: CASRSPTGFDNSPLHF. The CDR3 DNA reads TGTGCCAGCAGAAGCCCGACAGGGTTCGATAATTCACCCCTCCACTTT. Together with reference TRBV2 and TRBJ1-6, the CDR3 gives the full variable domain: EPEVTQTPSHQVTQMGQEVILRCVPISNHLYFYWYRQILGQKVEFLVSFYNNEISEKSEIFDDQFSVERPDGSNFTLKIRSTKLEDSAMYFCASRSPTGFDNSPLHFGNGTRLTVT.

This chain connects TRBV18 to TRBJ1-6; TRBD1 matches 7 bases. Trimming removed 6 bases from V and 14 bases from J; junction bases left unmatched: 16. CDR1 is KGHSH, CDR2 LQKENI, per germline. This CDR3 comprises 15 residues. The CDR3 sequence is CASSEWDSSLGTLHF. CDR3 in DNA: TGTGCCAGCTCTGAGTGGGACAGCTCTCTGGGTACCCTCCACTTT.

CDR3 in amino acids: CASSQGGLAGSQETQYF. The CDR3 region has the DNA TGTGCCAGCAGCCAAGGGGGACTAGCGGGGTCACAAGAGACCCAGTACTTC. The chain is built from TRBV14 and TRBJ2-5, with 13 bases fitting TRBD2. J was trimmed by 2 bases and V by 1 base; bases with no gene match: 4. Germline lookup yields CDR1 SGHDN and CDR2 FVKESK. This CDR3 is built from 17 residues.

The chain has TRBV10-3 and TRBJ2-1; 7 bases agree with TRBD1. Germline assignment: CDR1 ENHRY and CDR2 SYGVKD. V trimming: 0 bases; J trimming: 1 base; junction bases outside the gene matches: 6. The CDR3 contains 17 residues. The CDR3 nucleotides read TGTGCCATCAGTGAGTCGGGAACAGGGGCATCCTACAATGAGCAGTTCTTC. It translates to CAISESGTGASYNEQFF.

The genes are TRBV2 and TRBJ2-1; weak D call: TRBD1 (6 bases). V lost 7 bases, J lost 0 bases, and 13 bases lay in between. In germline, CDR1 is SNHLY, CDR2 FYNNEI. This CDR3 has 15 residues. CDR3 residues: CASTLRGDSYNEQFF. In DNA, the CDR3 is TGTGCCAGCACTCTCAGGGGAGACTCCTACAATGAGCAGTTCTTC. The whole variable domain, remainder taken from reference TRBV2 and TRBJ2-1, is EPEVTQTPSHQVTQMGQEVILRCVPISNHLYFYWYRQILGQKVEFLVSFYNNEISEKSEIFDDQFSVERPDGSNFTLKIRSTKLEDSAMYFCASTLRGDSYNEQFFGPGTRLTVL.

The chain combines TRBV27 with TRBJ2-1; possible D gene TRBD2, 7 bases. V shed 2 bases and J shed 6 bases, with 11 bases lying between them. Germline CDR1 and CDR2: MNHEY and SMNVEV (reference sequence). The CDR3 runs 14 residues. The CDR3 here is CASSLRGASNEQFF. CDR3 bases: TGTGCCAGCAGTTTACGGGGGGCTAGCAATGAGCAGTTCTTC.

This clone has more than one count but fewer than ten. The CDR3: CASSAEDRGSYEQYF. The CDR3 region has the DNA TGTGCCAGTAGTGCCGAGGACAGGGGCTCCTACGAGCAGTACTTC. The chain has TRBV19 and TRBJ2-7; 9 nucleotides align to TRBD1. Germline V gene lookup returns CDR1 LNHDA and CDR2 SQIVND (reference sequence). This CDR3 contains 15 residues. The junction had 5 bases not matched to a gene; V was cut back by 5 bases and J by 0 bases.

CDR3 sequence: CAWSTSSGNTIYF. The CDR3 DNA sequence: TGTGCCTGGAGTACCAGCTCTGGAAACACCATATATTTT. J is TRBJ1-3 and V is TRBV30; D unresolved. The V gene's germline CDR1 is GTSNPN and CDR2 SVGIG (reference sequence). The CDR3 consists of 13 residues. V dropped 2 bases and J dropped 0 bases, with 5 bases sitting between them.

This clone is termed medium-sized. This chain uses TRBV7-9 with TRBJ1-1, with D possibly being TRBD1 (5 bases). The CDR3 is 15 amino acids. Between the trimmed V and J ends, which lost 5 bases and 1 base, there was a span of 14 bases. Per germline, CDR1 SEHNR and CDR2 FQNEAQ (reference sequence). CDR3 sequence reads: CASSPLGGANTEAFF. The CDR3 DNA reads TGTGCCAGCAGCCCTCTGGGGGGTGCGAACACTGAAGCTTTCTTT.

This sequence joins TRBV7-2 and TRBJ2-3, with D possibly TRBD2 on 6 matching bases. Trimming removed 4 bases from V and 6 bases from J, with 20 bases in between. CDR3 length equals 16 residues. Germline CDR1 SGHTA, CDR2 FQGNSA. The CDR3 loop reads CASSSLGRGGLDTQYF. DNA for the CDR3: TGTGCCAGCAGCTCCCTGGGGCGGGGTGGGTTGGATACGCAGTATTTT.

CDR3 region: CASISGGGEQYF. CDR3 DNA: TGTGCCAGCATATCGGGGGGCGGCGAGCAGTACTTC. The rearrangement links TRBV6-1 to TRBJ2-7, with a possible D match to TRBD2 (7 bases). Germline V gene data show CDR1 as MNHNS and CDR2 as SASEGT. The CDR3 covers 12 residues. Trimming stripped 7 bases from V and 6 bases from J, with 13 bases between.